These 25 T cell receptor beta chains originate from one sample sequenced in a study of blood T cell dynamics during melanoma immunotherapy. Sequencing used immunoSEQ multiplex PCR; TCRdb keeps in-frame clones, though not all of them. The sample includes 15,000 to 20,000 clones, approximately 90% of them seen just once. Time point indicated: pre-treatment baseline. Sequencing was performed on blood, taken from a patient treated with checkpoint blockade. These receptor sequences come from a human donor with melanoma.

The chain carries TRBV28 and TRBJ2-1; D is uncertain. CDR1 is MDHEN, CDR2 SYDVKM, per germline. V lost 5 bases, J lost 0 bases, and 8 bases lay in between. There are 14 residues in the CDR3. The CDR3 sequence: CASSPVSSYNEQFF. In nucleotides, the CDR3 is TGTGCCAGCAGTCCGGTCAGCTCCTACAATGAGCAGTTCTTC.

CDR3 sequence (DNA): TGCGCCAGCAGCTTGGTTGTCTCGGGGGGCTCTGGGGCCAACGTCCTGACTTTC. Its translation is CASSLVVSGGSGANVLTF. The chain couples TRBV5-1 to TRBJ2-6, with 7 bases that match TRBD2. The CDR3 covers 18 residues. Germline values: CDR1 SGHRS, CDR2 YFSETQ. Trimming at V came to 0 bases and at J to 0 bases, leaving 6 bases not matched to a gene.

This clone was detected only a few times. The rearrangement joins TRBV6-5 to TRBJ1-1; 9 positions match TRBD1. The CDR3 runs to 14 residues. The trim removed 7 bases at V and 3 bases at J, leaving 6 bases unmatched. The germline V gene has CDR1 MNHEY and CDR2 SVGAGI. CDR3 nucleotide sequence: TGTGCCAGCATCCGGACAGGGGTGCACACTGAAGCTTTCTTT. This translates into CASIRTGVHTEAFF.

The chain joins TRBV5-1 to TRBJ2-4; no firm D call. Deletions cut 5 bases from V and 13 bases from J, with 25 bases between. The CDR3 runs 15 residues. CDR1 is SGHRS, CDR2 YFSETQ, per germline. CDR3 region: CASSDGVGTGQRQYF. CDR3 nucleotide sequence: TGCGCCAGCAGTGATGGTGTGGGAACCGGCCAAAGGCAGTACTTC.

The genes are TRBV9 and TRBJ1-2; the D gene is possibly TRBD1 (5 bases). The V gene lost 2 bases and the J gene lost 8 bases, with 10 bases spanning the gap. This CDR3 has 12 amino acids. Germline V lookup: CDR1 SGDLS, CDR2 YYNGEE. This CDR3 is CASSVGGSGYTF. The CDR3 DNA reads as TGTGCCAGCAGCGTGGGGGGGAGCGGCTACACCTTC.

This chain joins TRBV28 and TRBJ2-5; 13 nucleotides match TRBD2. V lost 6 bases, J lost 3 bases, and 1 base stayed unmatched. Per germline, CDR1 MDHEN and CDR2 SYDVKM. This CDR3 contains 14 residues. The CDR3 DNA reads TGTGCCAGCAGAACTAGCGGGGGGGAAGAGACCCAGTACTTC. It codes for CASRTSGGEETQYF.

The chain recombines TRBV10-3 with TRBJ2-7; D ambiguous. CDR1 and CDR2 from the germline V gene are ENHRY and SYGVKD. The CDR3 extends over 13 amino acids. The V end lost 5 bases, the J end lost 2 bases, and 10 bases lay between the germline ends. This CDR3 is CAISPTIAYEQYF. The CDR3 DNA sequence: TGTGCCATCAGTCCGACAATAGCCTACGAGCAGTACTTC.

This clone showed up just a few times. J is TRBJ1-2 and V is TRBV18; D may be TRBD1 (6 bases). The ends were cut back, 3 bases at V and 3 bases at J, with 14 bases in the middle. This CDR3 has 15 residues. In germline, CDR1 is KGHSH, CDR2 LQKENI. The CDR3: CASSPGRGQDYGYTF. The CDR3 DNA sequence: TGTGCCAGCTCACCGGGCCGGGGGCAGGACTATGGCTACACCTTC.

This clone has only a few counts. V is TRBV5-4 and J is TRBJ2-7; 8 bases are a match to TRBD2. V lost 1 base and J lost 3; bases outside the gene matches: 6. The CDR3 is 15 residues long. Germline V CDR1 and CDR2: SGHNT, YYREEE (reference sequence). The CDR3 spells CASSLTAGAGYEQYF. Here the CDR3 DNA reads TGTGCCAGCAGCTTGACAGCGGGAGCTGGCTACGAGCAGTACTTC.

The sample holds a few counts of this clone. V gene TRBV10-1 combines with J gene TRBJ2-1; TRBD2 agrees at 11 bases. Germline V gene data show CDR1 as WNHNN and CDR2 as SYGVQD (reference sequence). The CDR3 has 16 residues. Trimming removed 3 bases from V and 6 bases from J; junction bases left unmatched: 7. The CDR3 sequence is CASSDPGTSGGNEQFF. CDR3 nucleotides: TGCGCCAGCAGTGACCCAGGGACTAGCGGAGGCAATGAGCAGTTCTTC.

The rearrangement uses TRBV11-1 and TRBJ1-1; 12 bases are shared with TRBD1. The CDR3 runs 15 residues. The V segment lost 8 bases and the J segment 2 bases; nucleotides outside the gene matches: 6. Germline lookup yields CDR1 SGHAT and CDR2 FQDESV (reference sequence). The chain's CDR3 is CASVGQGARNTEAFF. The CDR3 DNA follows: TGTGCCAGCGTGGGACAGGGGGCAAGAAACACTGAAGCTTTCTTT.

This clone was detected a few times. The rearrangement links TRBV9 to TRBJ2-3, with D possibly being TRBD1 or TRBD2 (5 bases each). Germline assignment: CDR1 SGDLS and CDR2 YYNGEE. V lost 4 bases and J 4 bases, leaving 13 bases between the germline ends. The CDR3 runs 14 residues. CDR3 coding DNA: TGTGCCAGCAGCACAGTAGGGACGGCAGATACGCAGTATTTT. Translated, it gives CASSTVGTADTQYF.

The chain combines TRBV5-1 with TRBJ2-7; TRBD2 agrees at 8 bases. The CDR3 contains 17 residues. The V and J ends lost 0 bases and 0 bases, in that order; junction bases with no gene match: 8. Looked up from germline, CDR1 is SGHRS and CDR2 is YFSETQ. This chain's CDR3 is CASSLDPGLEYSYEQYF. The DNA for the CDR3 is TGCGCCAGCAGCTTGGATCCGGGACTAGAGTACTCCTACGAGCAGTACTTC.

The CDR3 spells CASSVGEGGSGNTIYF. In DNA, the CDR3 is TGTGCCAGCAGCGTAGGGGAGGGGGGTTCTGGAAACACCATATATTTT. This chain uses TRBV9 with TRBJ1-3, with D perhaps matching TRBD1 (6 bases). Per the germline V gene, CDR1 is SGDLS and CDR2 is YYNGEE. CDR3 length: 16 residues. Trimming shortened V by 0 bases and J by 1 base, and 11 bases separated the two germline ends. Based on the CDR3 plus reference TRBV9 and TRBJ1-3, the full variable domain is DSGVTQTPKHLITATGQRVTLRCSPRSGDLSVYWYQQSLDQGLQFLIQYYNGEERAKGNILERFSAQQFPDLHSELNLSSLELGDSALYFCASSVGEGGSGNTIYFGEGSWLTVV.

This clone was seen a single time. The chain recombines TRBV30 with TRBJ1-5; D is undetermined. Trimming removed 1 base at V and 5 bases at J, with 9 bases between. There are 13 residues in the CDR3. CDR1 and CDR2 (germline): GTSNPN, SVGIG (reference sequence). The CDR3 DNA follows: TGTGCCTGGAGTGAGGCAGTCGATCAGCCCCAGCATTTT. It codes for CAWSEAVDQPQHF.

The rearrangement joins TRBV4-1 to TRBJ2-7; D remains unclear. Germline CDR1 and CDR2: MGHRA and YSYEKL. This CDR3 region has 14 residues. With 1 base removed from V and 1 base from J, the gap between germline ends came to 8 bases. The CDR3 DNA reads as TGCGCCAGCAGCCAAGTTCTGGGTTCCTACGAGCAGTACTTC. It yields the protein CASSQVLGSYEQYF.

This chain joins TRBV6-6 and TRBJ2-5; perhaps TRBD1 as D (6 bases). The J call may be incorrect, as the DNA end agrees better with TRBJ2-7. The germline CDR1 and CDR2 sequences are MNHNY and SVGAGI (reference sequence). This CDR3 contains 12 residues. For the CDR3, the DNA is TGTGCCAGCAGTCGGGACATCTACGAGCAGTACTTC. It is translated as CASSRDIYEQYF.

The chain couples TRBV2 to TRBJ1-1; 8 bases match TRBD1. Unmatched junction bases numbered 6, after V lost 11 bases and J lost 7 bases. The CDR3 consists of 11 residues. The germline gives CDR1 SNHLY, CDR2 FYNNEI. CDR3 nucleotide sequence: TGTGCCGGCCGGACAGGGCATGAAGCTTTCTTT. It is translated as CAGRTGHEAFF.

This CDR3 reads CASSLGSGSLRNEQFF. CDR3 DNA: TGTGCCAGCAGCTTGGGTAGCGGGAGCCTGAGGAATGAGCAGTTCTTC. The chain carries TRBV7-9 and TRBJ2-1; 9 bases are shared with TRBD2. Per germline, CDR1 SEHNR and CDR2 FQNEAQ (reference sequence). This CDR3 has 16 amino acids. J was trimmed by 7 bases and V by 3 bases; bases with no gene match: 10.

This chain joins TRBV5-6 and TRBJ2-7; D remains ambiguous. The CDR3 consists of 13 residues. Germline V gene data show CDR1 as SGHDT and CDR2 as YYEEEE. V dropped 0 bases and J dropped 6 bases, with 10 bases sitting between them. The chain's CDR3 is CASSLALRPEQYF. For the CDR3, the DNA is TGTGCCAGCAGCTTGGCCCTTCGACCCGAGCAGTACTTC.

A single count supports this clone. The chain combines TRBV5-1 with TRBJ1-1, with 7 bases that match TRBD1. Germline CDR1 is SGHRS and CDR2 is YFSETQ. The junction had 9 bases not matched to a gene; V was cut back by 4 bases and J by 0 bases. This CDR3 is built from 16 residues. The DNA of the CDR3 is TGCGCCAGCAGCCTCCGACAGGGTAGCATGAACACTGAAGCTTTCTTT. Its translation is CASSLRQGSMNTEAFF.

V and J are TRBV7-9 and TRBJ2-1; 10 positions match TRBD2. Losses at the gene ends were 1 base for V and 2 bases for J; bases not matched to a gene: 5. The V gene's germline CDR1 is SEHNR and CDR2 FQNEAQ (reference sequence). The CDR3 sequence is 17 residues long. CDR3 in DNA: TGTGCCAGCAGCTTAGGTCTAGCGGGAGATGCCTACAATGAGCAGTTCTTC. This codes for CASSLGLAGDAYNEQFF.

This chain uses TRBV6-1 with TRBJ2-2; D possibly corresponds to TRBD1 (5 bases). The CDR3 spans 13 residues. The V gene's germline CDR1 is MNHNS and CDR2 SASEGT. CDR3 DNA sequence: TGTGCAACAGGCAGGCAGAACACCGGGGAGCTGTTTTTT. This encodes CATGRQNTGELFF.

The chain has TRBV10-3 and TRBJ1-2; tentatively, D is TRBD1 (6 bases). CDR1 is ENHRY, CDR2 SYGVKD, per germline. The CDR3 runs to 14 residues. The V gene lost 0 bases and the J gene lost 2 bases, with 7 bases spanning the gap. CDR3 sequence (DNA): TGTGCCATCAGTGAGTCGCAGGGGAACTATGGCTACACCTTC. Its translation: CAISESQGNYGYTF.

This rearrangement joins TRBV7-2 to TRBJ2-7; TRBD1 agrees at 11 bases. The CDR3 has 15 amino acids. V lost 3 bases, J lost 6 bases, and 7 bases stayed unmatched. Looked up from germline, CDR1 is SGHTA and CDR2 is FQGNSA. The CDR3: CASSFAPGQGGEQYF. The DNA for the CDR3 is TGTGCCAGCAGCTTCGCGCCGGGACAGGGGGGCGAGCAGTACTTC.